The T cell receptor beta chain under discussion was sequenced for a study of blood T cell repertoires in COVID-19. Clones were sequenced by immunoSEQ multiplex PCR, and TCRdb holds only the in-frame ones, with some missing. The table records around 37,000 clones, 85% to 90% of them present only once. The sample comprised peripheral blood. This clonotype was sampled from a man in his sixties with active or convalescent COVID-19.

The CDR3 loop reads CASSLRDMNTEAFF. CDR3 coding DNA: TGTGCCAGCAGCCTCCGGGACATGAACACTGAAGCTTTCTTT. The chain employs TRBV5-4 and TRBJ1-1, with a tentative D call TRBD1 (6 bases). Germline V CDR1 and CDR2: SGHNT, YYREEE (reference sequence). The CDR3 consists of 14 residues. The V end lost 4 bases, the J end lost 0 bases, and 10 bases lay between the germline ends.